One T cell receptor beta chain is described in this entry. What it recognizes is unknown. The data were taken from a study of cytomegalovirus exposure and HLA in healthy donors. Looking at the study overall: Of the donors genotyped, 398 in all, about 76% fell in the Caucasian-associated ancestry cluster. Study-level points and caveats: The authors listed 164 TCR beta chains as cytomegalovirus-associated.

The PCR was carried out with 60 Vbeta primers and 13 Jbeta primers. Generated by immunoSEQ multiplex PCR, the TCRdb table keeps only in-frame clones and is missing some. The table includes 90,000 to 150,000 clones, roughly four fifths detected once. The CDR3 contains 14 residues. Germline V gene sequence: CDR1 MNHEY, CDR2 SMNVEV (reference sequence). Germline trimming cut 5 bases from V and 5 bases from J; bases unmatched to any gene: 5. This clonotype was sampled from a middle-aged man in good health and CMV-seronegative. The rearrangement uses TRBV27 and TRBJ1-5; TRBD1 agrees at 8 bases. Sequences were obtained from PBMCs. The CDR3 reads CASSPGGPYQPQHF. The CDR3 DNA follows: TGTGCCAGCAGTCCAGGGGGCCCCTATCAGCCCCAGCATTTT.